These T cell receptor beta chains were read from a single sample in a study of radiation and T cells in renal cell carcinoma. Sequenced by immunoSEQ multiplex PCR; TCRdb stores in-frame clones only, minus some. The data show around 160,000 clones, 88% seen once. Sample: blood, taken from a patient whose treatment included radiotherapy and nephrectomy. The source is a woman in her sixties or seventies with renal cell carcinoma. Each CDR3 is given with its conserved first and last residue. A D gene is named only where the DNA matches it firmly. The size entry is marked missing in some rows and otherwise reads once, few, many or a size class.

abundance | j_gene | v_gene | d_gene | len | CDR3nt | CDR3aa
- | TRBJ1-1 | TRBV19 | - | 15 | TGTGCCAGTAGTATTGATCCCCAGGCCGACACTGAAGCTTTCTTT | CASSIDPQADTEAFF
once | TRBJ1-1 | TRBV5-1 | - | 14 | TGCGCCAGCAGCTCAACGGACGGGAACACTGAAGCTTTCTTT | CASSSTDGNTEAFF
- | TRBJ2-7 | TRBV4-3 | - | 13 | TGCGCCAGCAGCCAATTGAGGGCCTACGAGCAGTACTTC | CASSQLRAYEQYF
few | TRBJ2-1 | TRBV7-2 | - | 14 | TGTGCCAGCAGCGTGTCCCCAAGGTACAATGAGCAGTTCTTC | CASSVSPRYNEQFF
- | TRBJ1-2 | TRBV5-8 | - | 13 | TGTGCCAGCAGCTTGGTGCCAGTCTATGGCTACACCTTC | CASSLVPVYGYTF
- | TRBJ1-2 | TRBV18 | - | 15 | TGTGCCAGCTCACCGTTGCAGGGGAGATTGGACGGCTACACCTTC | CASSPLQGRLDGYTF
- | TRBJ2-5 | TRBV30 | TRBD2 | 14 | TGTGCCTGGAGTGTTGGGGGGGGCCAAGAGACCCAGTACTTC | CAWSVGGGQETQYF
- | TRBJ2-1 | TRBV6-4 | - | 16 | TGTGCCAGCAGTGACCGGGACGGCGAGGGGGGCAATGAGCAGTTCTTC | CASSDRDGEGGNEQFF
- | TRBJ1-2 | TRBV29-1 | TRBD1 | 13 | TGCAGCGTTCGACAGGGAGGCAACAGTGGCTACACCTTC | CSVRQGGNSGYTF
few | TRBJ1-1 | TRBV5-1 | - | 11 | TGCGCCAGCAGCTTCTCAGGGAGAGCTTTCTTT | CASSFSGRAFF
- | TRBJ2-7 | TRBV29-1 | - | 11 | TGCAGCGTCGCAGAAACCTACGAGCAGTACTTC | CSVAETYEQYF
- | TRBJ1-4 | TRBV9 | TRBD1 | 15 | TGTGCCAGCAGCCTAGGGACAGTCCATAATGAAAAACTGTTTTTT | CASSLGTVHNEKLFF
- | TRBJ1-2 | TRBV9 | TRBD1 | 13 | TGTGCCAGCAGCCCCCCGTTCGGGACAGGTCTCACCTTC | CASSPPFGTGLTF
- | TRBJ2-7 | TRBV6-1 | - | 15 | TGTGCCAGCAGCGGGACATCCCGAAGCTCCTACGAGCAGTACTTC | CASSGTSRSSYEQYF
- | TRBJ1-1 | TRBV11-2 | - | 15 | TGTGCCAGCAGCCCGTACTGGAGAGCCTACACTGAAGCTTTCTTT | CASSPYWRAYTEAFF
once | TRBJ2-7 | TRBV5-1 | - | 12 | TGCGCCAGCCCCCCGGACCCCTACGAGCAGTACTTC | CASPPDPYEQYF
- | TRBJ2-7 | TRBV7-8 | TRBD1 | 15 | TGTGCCAGCAGCCCTGGGACAGGGTTTTGGGGTGAGCAGTACTTC | CASSPGTGFWGEQYF
- | TRBJ1-1 | TRBV7-9 | - | 15 | TGTGCCAGCAGCCCCCCGGCGGGGGCGGCCACTGAAGCTTTCTTT | CASSPPAGAATEAFF
- | TRBJ1-1 | TRBV30 | TRBD1 | 17 | TGTGCCTGGAGTGTAAGGGGGCAGGGGGCGTGGAAGACTGAAGCTTTCTTT | CAWSVRGQGAWKTEAFF
- | TRBJ1-2 | TRBV10-3 | TRBD1 | 17 | TGTGCCATCAGTGAATGGCGTGGGGGACAGGGAAACTATGGCTACACCTTC | CAISEWRGGQGNYGYTF
- | TRBJ1-4 | TRBV2 | TRBD1 | 14 | TGTGCCAGCAGCACAGGGGCGGGGGGCGAAAAACTGTTTTTT | CASSTGAGGEKLFF
- | TRBJ1-5 | TRBV21-1 | - | 19 | TGTGCCAGCAGCCTCAGGTTCGGTACAGTAGGTAGCTGCAATCAGCCCCAGCATTTT | CASSLRFGTVGSCNQPQHF
- | TRBJ2-1 | TRBV28 | TRBD2 | 15 | TGTGCCAGCAGTTTCAGGCGGGGGGGCGGCAATGAGCAGTTCTTC | CASSFRRGGGNEQFF
- | TRBJ1-4 | TRBV5-4 | TRBD1 | 15 | TGTGCCAGCAGCTTTCGGGGACAGGGAGGTGAAAAACTGTTTTTT | CASSFRGQGGEKLFF
- | TRBJ2-3 | TRBV9 | TRBD2 | 21 | TGTGCCAGCAGCTCCCAAGTGGCTAGCGGGGGGGGAAGGCAACCCACAGATACGCAGTATTTT | CASSSQVASGGGRQPTDTQYF
- | TRBJ1-2 | TRBV6-5 | TRBD1 | 14 | TGTGCCAGCAGTTACTCGGCAGGGGGCTATGGCTACACCTTC | CASSYSAGGYGYTF
- | TRBJ1-1 | TRBV2 | TRBD1 | 15 | TGTGCCAGCCGGAGGACAGGGGGCGGGAACACTGAAGCTTTCTTT | CASRRTGGGNTEAFF
- | TRBJ1-5 | TRBV5-1 | - | 14 | TGCGCCAGCAGCCAGGACGGAATTAATCAGCCCCAGCATTTT | CASSQDGINQPQHF
- | TRBJ2-5 | TRBV5-4 | - | 13 | TGTGCCAGCAGCTTAAGGGGGGGAGAGACCCAGTACTTC | CASSLRGGETQYF
- | TRBJ1-2 | TRBV19 | - | 17 | TGTGCCAGTAGTTTTGCGGGACACGAGTTAGCTAACTATGGCTACACCTTC | CASSFAGHELANYGYTF
- | TRBJ1-4 | TRBV7-9 | - | 14 | TGTGCCAGCAGGATGGGGGCAACTAATGAAAAACTGTTTTTT | CASRMGATNEKLFF
- | TRBJ1-6 | TRBV11-3 | - | 14 | TGTGCCAGCAGTTCAGGGGTTCCTAATTCACCCCTCCACTTT | CASSSGVPNSPLHF
- | TRBJ2-5 | TRBV2 | - | 11 | TGTGCCAGTCTGGAGGAAGAGACCCAGTACTTC | CASLEEETQYF
once | TRBJ2-5 | TRBV4-1 | TRBD2 | 16 | TGCGCCAGCAGCCAAGTTAGCGGGGGGCTCGGCGGAGCCCAGTACTTC | CASSQVSGGLGGAQYF
- | TRBJ2-5 | TRBV6-5 | - | 13 | TGTGCCAGCAGCCGCGGGGGCTCAGAGACCCAGTACTTC | CASSRGGSETQYF
- | TRBJ2-7 | TRBV27 | TRBD2 | 14 | TGTGCCAGCAGTACCTCGGACGGGAGGTACGAGCAGTACTTC | CASSTSDGRYEQYF
once | TRBJ2-2 | TRBV4-3 | - | 17 | TGCGCCAGCAGCCAAGAGAGTATTGGAGTGAACACCGGGGAGCTGTTTTTT | CASSQESIGVNTGELFF